The entry below describes one T cell receptor (beta chain). 5'RACE template switching with UMIs produced the TCR beta cDNA. After re-calling the 5' RACE reads, TCRdb lists one entry per CDR3 protein, DNA absent. Here the sample table reports some 340,000 distinct CDR3 sequences. The entry originates in a study of T cells expressing NK-cell markers. Source material: blood T cells: a sorted CD56 or NKG2C T cell subset, CD4+ or CD8+ T cells, or bulk PBMC T cells (not recorded which). The clonotype originates from a man aged 18 to 69 in good health.

The CDR3 sequence is CASRKLAGDTGELFF. This chain links TRBV6-1 with TRBJ2-2; TCRdb's D gene call, TRBD2, goes unchecked for lack of DNA. The CDR3 loop spans 15 amino acids. CDR1 and CDR2 (germline): MNHNS, SASEGT.